This TCR beta chain was obtained from a study of T cell clusters in autoimmune cytopenias. Looking at the study overall: A median of about 50,000 TRB reads per sample yielded a median around 2,500 distinct clonotypes. Study-wide findings and caveats: Primary autoimmune cytopenia patients appeared to lack physiological T cell clusters present in healthy donors. Healthy donors had almost three-fold more exclusive TRB clusters than active autoimmune hepatitis patients.

Tens of thousands of genome equivalents of blood DNA were amplified for TRB. TRB was amplified by touch-down multiplex PCR, primer pools A and B combined. TCRdb derives one entry per CDR3 protein from the multiplex PCR reads, leaving out DNA. The record lists about 1,900 distinct CDR3 sequences, of which the ten most abundant hold approximately 34%. Germline loops: CDR1 MDHEN, CDR2 SYDVKM. There are 15 residues in the CDR3. Remarks on this clonotype: Its antigen is unidentified.

Sequenced: peripheral blood. The source is a human donor with an autoimmune cytopenia, with autoimmune hepatitis or in good health (not recorded which). The gene calls are TRBV28 and TRBJ2-5; TCRdb's assignment of TRBD2 cannot be checked, as there is no DNA. The CDR3 spells CASSSPAVGRETQYF. The full variable domain, its missing parts supplied by reference TRBV28 and TRBJ2-5, is DVKVTQSSRYLVKRTGEKVFLECVQDMDHENMFWYRQDPGLGLRLIYFSYDVKMKEKGDIPEGYSVSREKKERFSLILESASTNQTSMYLCASSSPAVGRETQYFGPGTRLLVL.